This T cell receptor (beta chain) was sequenced for a study of blood T cell repertoires in COVID-19. About the research overall: Samples representing acute and convalescent COVID-19 were sourced from the United States, Italy and Spain.

The table came from immunoSEQ multiplex PCR; TCRdb's copy has only in-frame clones and leaves some out. Seen here are roughly 190,000 clones, roughly 84% observed once, and the top ten hold roughly 20%. The source is a human donor in a cohort sampled during active COVID-19. Sample: peripheral blood.

The CDR3 spells CASSQDEGNIQYF. CDR3 bases: TGTGCCAGCAGTCAGGATGAGGGAAACATTCAGTACTTC. The chain carries TRBV4-2 and TRBJ2-4; a weak D match, TRBD2 (5 bases). Trimming took 6 bases from V and 6 from J, leaving 12 bases between them. The CDR3 is 13 residues long. The germline CDR1 and CDR2 sequences are LGHNA and YNFKEQ.